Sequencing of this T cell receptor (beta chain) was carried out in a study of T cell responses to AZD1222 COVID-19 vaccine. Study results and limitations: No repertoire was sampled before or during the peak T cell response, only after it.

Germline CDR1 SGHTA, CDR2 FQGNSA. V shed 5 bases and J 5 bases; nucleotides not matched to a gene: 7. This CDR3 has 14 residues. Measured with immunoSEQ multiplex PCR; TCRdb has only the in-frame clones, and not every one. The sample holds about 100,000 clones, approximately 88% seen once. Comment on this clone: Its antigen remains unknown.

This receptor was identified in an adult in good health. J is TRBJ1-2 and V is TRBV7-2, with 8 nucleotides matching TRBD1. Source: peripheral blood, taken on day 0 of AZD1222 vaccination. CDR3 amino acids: CASSPRQGLYGYTF. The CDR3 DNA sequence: TGTGCCAGCAGCCCCCGACAGGGGCTATATGGCTACACCTTC.